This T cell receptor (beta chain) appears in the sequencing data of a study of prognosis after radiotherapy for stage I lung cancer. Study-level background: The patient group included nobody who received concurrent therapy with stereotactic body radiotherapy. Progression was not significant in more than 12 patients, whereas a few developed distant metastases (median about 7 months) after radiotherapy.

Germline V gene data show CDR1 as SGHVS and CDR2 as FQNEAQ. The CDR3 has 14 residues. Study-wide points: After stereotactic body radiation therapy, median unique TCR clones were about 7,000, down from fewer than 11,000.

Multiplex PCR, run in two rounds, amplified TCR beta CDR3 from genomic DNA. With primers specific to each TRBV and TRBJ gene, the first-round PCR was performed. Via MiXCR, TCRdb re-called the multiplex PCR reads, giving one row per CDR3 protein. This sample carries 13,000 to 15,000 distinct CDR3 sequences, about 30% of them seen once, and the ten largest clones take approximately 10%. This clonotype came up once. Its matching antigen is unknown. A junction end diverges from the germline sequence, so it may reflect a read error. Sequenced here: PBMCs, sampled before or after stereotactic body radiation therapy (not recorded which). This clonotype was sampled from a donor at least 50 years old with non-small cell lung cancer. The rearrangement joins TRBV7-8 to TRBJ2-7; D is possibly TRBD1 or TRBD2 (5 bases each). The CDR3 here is CDSSLRDGPYEQYF. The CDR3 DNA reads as TGTGACAGCAGCTTAAGGGACGGACCTTACGAGCAGTACTTC.